This T cell receptor beta chain was found in a study of T cell repertoires in ileal Crohn's disease. The data were produced by immunoSEQ multiplex PCR, yet TCRdb's version contains in-frame clones alone and is incomplete. The sample lists 3,500 to 5,000 clones, 78% occurring once. CDR3 length: 14 residues. Trimming cost V 7 bases and J 0 bases, with 13 bases left between them. Germline V gives CDR1 SGHTA, CDR2 FQGNSA. Time point specified: neoterminal ileum biopsy at postoperative endoscopy, about 6 months after surgery. The chain carries TRBV7-2 and TRBJ2-7, with D possibly being TRBD2 (7 bases). The sequence was collected from an adult with Crohn's disease. Sequencing was carried out using ileal tissue. The DNA of the CDR3 is TGTGCCAGCAACCTCGGGGGGCCCTCCTACGAGCAGTACTTC. As protein: CASNLGGPSYEQYF.